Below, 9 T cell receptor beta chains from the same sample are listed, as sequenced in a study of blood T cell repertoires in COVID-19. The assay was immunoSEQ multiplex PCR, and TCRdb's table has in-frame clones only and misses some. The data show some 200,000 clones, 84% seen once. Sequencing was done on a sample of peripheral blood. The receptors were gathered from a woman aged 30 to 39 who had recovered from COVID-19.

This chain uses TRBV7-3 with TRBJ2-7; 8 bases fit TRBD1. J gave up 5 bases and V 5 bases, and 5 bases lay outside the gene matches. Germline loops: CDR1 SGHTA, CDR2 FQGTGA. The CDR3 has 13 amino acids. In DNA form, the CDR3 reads TGTGCCAGCAGCCTCGACAGGGGCAACGAGCAGTACTTC. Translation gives CASSLDRGNEQYF.

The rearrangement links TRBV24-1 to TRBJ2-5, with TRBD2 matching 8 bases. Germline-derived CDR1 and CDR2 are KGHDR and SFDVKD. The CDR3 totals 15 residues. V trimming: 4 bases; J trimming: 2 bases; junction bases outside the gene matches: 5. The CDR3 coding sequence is TGTGCCACCAGTGAGGGAGGGACTAGACAAGAGACCCAGTACTTC. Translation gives CATSEGGTRQETQYF.

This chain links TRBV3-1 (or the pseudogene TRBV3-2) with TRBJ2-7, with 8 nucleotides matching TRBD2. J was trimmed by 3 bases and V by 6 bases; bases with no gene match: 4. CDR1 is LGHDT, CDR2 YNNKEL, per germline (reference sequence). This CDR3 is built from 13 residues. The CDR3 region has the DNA TGTGCCAGCAGGGTTAGCGGGGACTACGAGCAGTACTTC. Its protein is CASRVSGDYEQYF.

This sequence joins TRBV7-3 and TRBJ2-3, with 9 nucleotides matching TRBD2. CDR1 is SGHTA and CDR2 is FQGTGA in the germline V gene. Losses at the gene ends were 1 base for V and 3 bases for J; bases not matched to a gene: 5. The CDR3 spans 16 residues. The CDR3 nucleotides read TGTGCCAGCAGCTTAATTAGCGGGAGTTCTACAGATACGCAGTATTTT. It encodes CASSLISGSSTDTQYF.

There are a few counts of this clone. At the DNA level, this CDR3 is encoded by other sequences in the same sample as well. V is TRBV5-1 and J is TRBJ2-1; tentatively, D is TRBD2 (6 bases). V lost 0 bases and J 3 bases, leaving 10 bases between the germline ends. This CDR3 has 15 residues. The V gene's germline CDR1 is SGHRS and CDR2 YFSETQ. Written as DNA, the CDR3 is TGCGCCAGCAGCTTGGTCGCGGGAAACTACAATGAGCAGTTCTTC. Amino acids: CASSLVAGNYNEQFF.

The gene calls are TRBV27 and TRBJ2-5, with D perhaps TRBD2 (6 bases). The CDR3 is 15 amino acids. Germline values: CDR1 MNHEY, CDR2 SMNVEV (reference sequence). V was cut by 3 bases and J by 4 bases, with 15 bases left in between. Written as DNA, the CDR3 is TGTGCCAGCAGTTTCGGAAGTCTAGCGAGAGAGACCCAGTACTTC. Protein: CASSFGSLARETQYF.

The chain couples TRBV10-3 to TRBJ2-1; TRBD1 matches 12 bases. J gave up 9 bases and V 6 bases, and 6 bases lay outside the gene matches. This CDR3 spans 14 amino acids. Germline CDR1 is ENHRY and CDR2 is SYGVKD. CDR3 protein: CAISSGTGGGEQFF. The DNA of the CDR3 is TGTGCCATCAGCTCCGGGACAGGGGGCGGTGAGCAGTTCTTC.

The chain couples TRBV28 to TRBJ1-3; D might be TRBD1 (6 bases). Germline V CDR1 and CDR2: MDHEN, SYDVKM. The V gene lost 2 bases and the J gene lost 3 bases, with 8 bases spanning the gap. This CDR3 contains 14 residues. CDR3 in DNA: TGTGCCAGCAGTTTACTGACAGGTGGAAACACCATATATTTT. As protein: CASSLLTGGNTIYF. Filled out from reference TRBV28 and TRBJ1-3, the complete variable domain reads DVKVTQSSRYLVKRTGEKVFLECVQDMDHENMFWYRQDPGLGLRLIYFSYDVKMKEKGDIPEGYSVSREKKERFSLILESASTNQTSMYLCASSLLTGGNTIYFGEGSWLTVV.

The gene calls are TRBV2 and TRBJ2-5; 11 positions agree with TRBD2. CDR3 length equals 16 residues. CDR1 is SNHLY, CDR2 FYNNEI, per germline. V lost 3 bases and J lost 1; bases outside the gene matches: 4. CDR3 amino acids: CASSEGLAGGQETQYF. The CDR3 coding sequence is TGTGCCAGCAGTGAGGGGCTAGCGGGAGGCCAAGAGACCCAGTACTTC.